This T cell receptor (beta chain) was captured in a study of blood T cells in healthy people across ages. Whole-study context: Through template switching, about one barcoded beta molecule was captured per two T cells, as measured in model experiments.

This CDR3 is built from 14 residues. After removal of 2 bases from V and 4 bases from J, the junction contained 4 bases not matched to a gene. Germline CDR1 ENHRY, CDR2 SYGVKD. A J-beta primer mix and a sample-barcoded 5' primer were used in a second PCR of about 6 to 12 cycles. Every cDNA was tagged by a template-switch adaptor with 12 random nucleotides. TCRdb independently ran MiXCR on the 5' RACE reads; one entry per CDR3 protein. The sample lists 910,000 or so distinct CDR3 sequences, roughly 51% occurring once. Isolation per sample recovered at least 6.5 million PBMCs. The sequence came from a woman between 55 and 75 years old in good health. Source material: blood. The gene calls are TRBV10-3 and TRBJ1-2; TRBD1 matches 7 bases. CDR3 sequence: CAISERQGTYGYTF. CDR3 DNA sequence: TGTGCCATCAGTGAGAGACAGGGCACCTATGGCTACACCTTC.